The entry below describes one T cell receptor beta chain. A few counts support this clone. Its antigen remains unidentified. No base quality values were provided; no much bigger clone lies one nucleotide off. The identical CDR3 is also encoded by other nucleotide sequences in the sample. This sample was included in a study of beta chain features in type 1 diabetes (dated by TCRdb to 2016 to 2018). Background for the entire study: Mean age, gender distribution, total cell number and subset yield were not different between patients and healthy donors. A total of 85 million to 140 million sorted cells were examined across all samples, and a strong correlation was observed between cell number per subset and RNA yield. In the study, TCRB repertoires of sorted circulating CD4+ T cell subsets from recently diagnosed type 1 diabetes patients were compared with those of matched healthy donors. Regulatory and stem cell-like memory subsets were obtained from only 8 patients and roughly 8 healthy donors, while naive and central memory subsets were obtained from all 30 or so donors. Here is what the overall study found, with its caveats: Shorter templates might have been favored by PCR, but patient and control samples were amplified and corrected together, so both groups would have been affected equally by any skew. Naive, central memory and regulatory TCRB repertoires appeared more similar among patients than among healthy donors. Because the HLA sub-analyses included only small numbers of individuals, any influence of HLA type on TCRB rearrangement was left unresolved. In all four CD4+ subsets, TCRB CDR3 length was moderately but significantly shorter in type 1 diabetes patients. Because cDNA rather than genomic DNA was sequenced, highly expressing activated cells could have been over-represented, although no difference in activation and CD3 levels was found between groups. Fewer insertions and more nucleotide deletions at VDJ recombination sites were observed in patients with type 1 diabetes, implying thymic rearrangement abnormalities.

The entire amount of isolated RNA was reverse transcribed using the High Capacity cDNA Reverse Transcription Kit, so the sequenced TCRB transcripts were expressed ones. Deep immunoSEQ sequencing was applied to naive, central memory and regulatory T cell samples, giving an average of roughly 3.3 million total reads per sample. After sorted cells were lysed in RLT buffer, RNA was extracted with DNase-treated RNeasy Micro or Mini kits, with the choice depending on cell number. To prevent cross-contamination, every cell subset was processed on its own, while patient and healthy donor samples were processed together. Using the immunoSEQ multiplex PCR, TCRB sequences were amplified from cDNA into 87-bp fragments spanning the CDR3 region. Sequencing of the amplicons was performed on the Illumina HiSeq platform. As for the original processing: Synthetic template baselines were used to correct PCR bias computationally, reads within Hamming distance 2 were collapsed, and singletons that could not be merged were discarded. By aligning reads against IMGT, V, D and J genes, CDR3 length, and insertions or deletions at six rearrangement sites were assigned. Clonotype counts were normalized to sorted cell number within each subset before computing true diversity and Gini coefficients with the tcR R package. Repertoire sharing was quantified using the overlap coefficient calculated on TCRB nucleotide sequences. Imported from immuneACCESS, the table was reduced by TCRdb to in-frame sequences with V and J called. These copies leave out some clones; in studies compared against another copy, an unresolved V gene accounts for under half, and the cause of the remainder is not known. Clone size and the V and J calls come from that table; the DNA yielded D and trimming. Here the sample has more than 150,000 clones; around an eighth occur a single time. The ten largest clones capture 0.62% of the sample.

A single peripheral blood draw of about 116 mL on average was collected from each donor into heparinised tubes. Using a panel that included CD45RO, CCR7, CD25, CD127, CD95 and CD27, naive, central memory, regulatory and stem cell-like memory CD4+ T cells were sorted on a BD FACSAria II. Every sorted population had a purity above 95%. PBMCs were isolated immediately by Lymphoprep density gradient centrifugation and stained directly without culture. To minimize batch effects, samples were stained and sorted in pairs, one healthy donor with one patient per experiment. Including cysteine and phenylalanine, the CDR3 has 13 amino acids. The sequence is cut down to CDR3 DNA, 39 bases in frame from base 1. Relative to germline, V is 2 bases shorter and J is 4 bases shorter, with 6 bases between their ends. For CDR1 and CDR2, the germline V gene lists SGHTA and FQGTGA.

The sequencing sample was made of central memory CD4+ T cells from blood. The sequence joins TRBV7-3 to TRBJ1-5; no D gene is confidently identified. This receptor was obtained from a young woman in good health. DNA sequence: TGTGCCAGCAGCTTAGAACGGAATCAGCCCCAGCATTTT. Protein translation: CASSLERNQPQHF.